One sample yielded the 3 T cell receptor beta chains listed below, sequenced in a study of T cell clonality in common variable immunodeficiency. TCRdb's copy holds only in-frame clones and misses some; the assay was immunoSEQ multiplex PCR. The repertoire consists of about 28,000 clones, none detected only once. These receptors lack a known antigen. Study results and caveats: In common variable immunodeficiency, TCR beta chains reportedly carried fewer deletions and N-nucleotide insertions.

Sequencing was done on a sample of peripheral blood mononuclear cells. These receptors were obtained from a human donor with common variable immunodeficiency.

The CDR3: CASSSHSYGYTF. The DNA read from the CDR3 is TGTGCCAGTAGTAGTCACAGCTATGGC. The rearrangement links TRBV19 to TRBJ1-2; D is undetermined. The read comes to an end 3 residues before the CDR3 does, leaving the germline J gene to fill in the end. V lost 4 bases and J lost 4, with 7 bases in between. The CDR3 consists of 12 residues. Germline V gene data show CDR1 as LNHDA and CDR2 as SQIVND (reference sequence). Looking up the rest from reference TRBV19 and TRBJ1-2 gives the full variable domain: DGGITQSPKYLFRKEGQNVTLSCEQNLNHDAMYWYRQDPGQGLRLIYYSQIVNDFQKGDIAEGYSVSREKKESFPLTVTSAQKNPTAFYLCASSSHSYGYTFGSGTRLTVV.

Details on this clone: The observed sequence ends 3 residues before the CDR3 terminus, with the missing tail filled in from the germline J gene. The chain couples TRBV7-6 to TRBJ2-3; D may be TRBD2 (6 bases). Trimming pared 7 bases from V and 0 bases from J, leaving 14 bases between. CDR1 SGHVS and CDR2 FNYEAQ come from the germline V gene. This CDR3 has 15 residues. CDR3 residues: CASTLASVSTDTQYF. CDR3 DNA, as far as it was read: TGTGCCAGCACCTTGGCTAGCGTGAGCACAGATACG. Looking up the rest from reference TRBV7-6 and TRBJ2-3 gives the full variable domain: GAGVSQSPRYKVTKRGQDVALRCDPISGHVSLYWYRQALGQGPEFLTYFNYEAQQDKSGLPNDRFSAERPEGSISTLTIQRTEQRDSAMYRCASTLASVSTDTQYFGPGTRLTVL.

Remarks on this clone: The read halts 3 residues ahead of the CDR3 end, with the missing end drawn from the germline J gene. This chain uses TRBV2 with TRBJ1-2; 7 bases align to TRBD1. J gave up 6 bases and V 8 bases, and 12 bases lay outside the gene matches. The CDR3 loop spans 14 amino acids. The germline gives CDR1 SNHLY, CDR2 FYNNEI. The CDR3 bases that were read are TGTGCCAGCCCCGCTACAAGGGACAGTCATGGC. Protein: CASPATRDSHG. The CDR3, in full, reads CASPATRDSHGYTF.